The clone carrying this T cell receptor (beta chain) was counted once. Germline V gene lookup returns CDR1 MNHEY and CDR2 SVGEGT. J gave up 7 bases and V 5 bases, and 5 bases lay outside the gene matches. CDR3 length: 13 residues. The data belong to a study of blood T cell repertoires in COVID-19. In the study overall: Samples came from the United States, Italy and Spain, spanning acute and convalescent COVID-19.

Original analysis: Estimation of nucleated cell counts was performed using reference gene primer amplification. The table came from immunoSEQ multiplex PCR; TCRdb's copy has only in-frame clones and leaves some out. V and J calls and clone size are copied from that table; D and trimming were computed from the DNA. This repertoire shows fewer than 400,000 clones, roughly 91% found once; its top ten account for 1.8%. Patients from Seattle were sampled longitudinally, starting during active infection. The sequence came from a woman under 40 with COVID-19, enrolled during active disease. The sequencing input was peripheral blood. The genes are TRBV6-2 or TRBV6-3 and TRBJ1-5; TRBD1 aligns across 7 bases. The CDR3 DNA is TGTGCCAGCAGTAGGGACAGTGGGCAGCCCCAGCATTTT. This gives the protein CASSRDSGQPQHF.